The rows below give T cell receptor beta chains drawn from one sample of a study of blood T cells in healthy people across ages. Each CDR3 protein is one row after TCRdb ran MiXCR on the 5' RACE reads. The sample lists 1,800,000 or so distinct CDR3 sequences; approximately 39% were seen once. What was sequenced was blood. The origin of the receptors is a human donor in good health. Each CDR3 is given with its conserved first and last residue. A D gene is named only where the DNA matches it firmly. Size is omitted from some rows. Given values are once, few, many or a class for expanded clones.

CDR3 | DNA | J | V | size | D
CSASGRTSTDTQYF | TGCAGTGCTAGCGGAAGAACTAGCACAGATACGCAGTATTTT | TRBJ2-3 | TRBV20-1 | NA | NA
CASSVYLAPEQFF | TGTGCCAGCAGTGTATATTTAGCGCCTGAGCAGTTCTTC | TRBJ2-1 | TRBV6-1 | NA | NA
CSASLGNTIYF | TGCAGTGCTTCCCTTGGAAACACCATATATTTT | TRBJ1-3 | TRBV20-1 | NA | NA
CASSQDVQVRGYTF | TGCGCCAGCAGCCAAGATGTGCAGGTTAGGGGCTACACCTTC | TRBJ1-2 | TRBV4-3 | NA | NA
CAVSLGTSDRETQYF | TGTGCCGTCAGTTTAGGGACCTCCGACCGGGAGACCCAGTACTTC | TRBJ2-5 | TRBV6-4 | NA | NA
CASSPSPDEKLFF | TGCGCCAGCAGCCCCTCCCCAGACGAAAAACTGTTTTTT | TRBJ1-4 | TRBV5-1 | few | NA
CASSLRTAKETQYF | TGTGCCAGCAGCTTGCGGACTGCGAAAGAGACCCAGTACTTC | TRBJ2-5 | TRBV7-2 | NA | NA
CSARGPGLDRGDEQYF | TGCAGTGCTAGAGGCCCTGGATTAGACAGGGGGGACGAGCAGTACTTC | TRBJ2-7 | TRBV20-1 | NA | TRBD1
CASSFTVLYGYTF | TGTGCCAGCAGTTTTACAGTCCTCTATGGCTACACCTTC | TRBJ1-2 | TRBV12-3/TRBV12-4 | NA | NA
CSARPLGDLAGMSYNEQFF | TGCAGTGCTAGACCCCTTGGGGACCTAGCGGGGATGTCCTACAATGAGCAGTTCTTC | TRBJ2-1 | TRBV20-1 | NA | TRBD2
CSAITGWDEKLFF | TGCAGCGCCATTACAGGGTGGGATGAAAAACTGTTTTTT | TRBJ1-4 | TRBV29-1 | once | NA
CASSSSGTGCEQYF | TGTGCCAGCAGTTCCTCCGGGACGGGTTGCGAGCAGTACTTC | TRBJ2-7 | TRBV6-5 | NA | NA
CASSLGPPHRGDGTEAFF | TGTGCCAGCAGCCTAGGCCCCCCGCACAGGGGTGATGGCACTGAAGCTTTCTTT | TRBJ1-1 | TRBV7-9 | NA | TRBD1
CASSDQVYGYTF | TGTGCCAGCAGTGATCAGGTGTATGGCTACACCTTC | TRBJ1-2 | TRBV2 | NA | NA
CATSDTRGRYNEQFF | TGTGCCACCAGTGATACCCGGGGCCGGTACAATGAGCAGTTCTTC | TRBJ2-1 | TRBV24-1 | few | NA
CASSQDMANYGYTF | TGTGCCAGCAGCCAAGATATGGCTAACTATGGCTACACCTTC | TRBJ1-2 | TRBV3-1 | NA | NA
CAWRSTGGRTEAFF | TGTGCCTGGAGGTCGACAGGGGGCCGGACTGAAGCTTTCTTT | TRBJ1-1 | TRBV30 | NA | TRBD1
CASSLRSPASGGFYEQYF | TGCGCCAGCAGCCTCCGATCACCGGCTAGCGGGGGGTTCTACGAGCAGTACTTC | TRBJ2-7 | TRBV4-1 | NA | TRBD2
CASSPPRQGTYEQYF | TGTGCCAGCTCACCACCCCGACAGGGAACCTACGAGCAGTACTTC | TRBJ2-7 | TRBV18 | NA | TRBD1
CSVSTSPGETQYF | TGCAGCGTTTCTACATCGCCGGGGGAGACCCAGTACTTC | TRBJ2-5 | TRBV29-1 | few | NA
CASRPGLAGGTPTDTQYF | TGTGCCAGCAGACCCGGACTAGCGGGGGGGACGCCGACAGATACGCAGTATTTT | TRBJ2-3 | TRBV28 | NA | TRBD2
CSASQRSSYNEQFF | TGCAGTGCTTCTCAACGGAGCTCCTACAATGAGCAGTTCTTC | TRBJ2-1 | TRBV20-1 | NA | NA
CASSSLLMGVGYTF | TGTGCCAGCAGCTCACTGCTTATGGGAGTGGGCTACACCTTC | TRBJ1-2 | TRBV7-2 | few | NA
CASSGGGTEYF | TGTGCCAGCAGTGGGGGAGGGACAGAGTACTTC | TRBJ2-7 | TRBV12-3/TRBV12-4 | NA | NA
CASGTQMNTEAFF | TGTGCCAGCGGGACTCAGATGAACACTGAAGCTTTCTTT | TRBJ1-1 | TRBV11-2 | few | NA
CASSLNRPEAFF | TGTGCTAGCAGCTTAAATAGGCCGGAAGCTTTCTTT | TRBJ1-1 | TRBV7-7 | NA | NA
CAISGDPVYEQYF | TGTGCCATCAGTGGTGACCCAGTTTACGAGCAGTACTTC | TRBJ2-7 | TRBV10-3 | NA | NA
CASSWGGRYETQYF | TGCGCCAGCAGCTGGGGGGGGCGCTATGAGACCCAGTACTTC | TRBJ2-5 | TRBV5-1 | once | NA
CAISDMDTQYF | TGTGCCATCAGTGATATGGATACGCAGTATTTT | TRBJ2-3 | TRBV10-3 | NA | NA
CASSLEASFLSTDTQYF | TGTGCCAGCAGCTTAGAAGCTAGCTTTCTAAGCACAGATACGCAGTATTTT | TRBJ2-3 | TRBV7-2 | once | NA
CASSLLIVPGQGYTF | TGTGCCAGCAGCTTATTAATCGTTCCGGGTCAGGGCTACACCTTC | TRBJ1-2 | TRBV7-9 | NA | NA
CASSLYSLYNEQFF | TGTGCCAGCAGCTTATACTCCCTCTACAATGAGCAGTTCTTC | TRBJ2-1 | TRBV7-3 | NA | NA
CASSPKASNQPQHF | TGTGCCAGCTCACCTAAGGCGAGCAATCAGCCCCAGCATTTT | TRBJ1-5 | TRBV18 | NA | NA
CASSLEPGQGYNEQFF | TGTGCCAGCAGCTTAGAACCGGGACAGGGCTACAATGAGCAGTTCTTC | TRBJ2-1 | TRBV11-1 | NA | TRBD1
CSVEGQKNIQYF | TGCAGCGTCGAGGGACAGAAAAACATTCAGTACTTC | TRBJ2-4 | TRBV29-1 | few | TRBD1
CASSQATGSGTNVLTF | TGCGCCAGCAGCCAAGCGACAGGGTCTGGGACCAACGTCCTGACTTTC | TRBJ2-6 | TRBV4-3 | NA | TRBD1
CSARGDRGIDEQFF | TGCAGTGCTAGAGGGGACAGGGGGATTGATGAGCAGTTCTTC | TRBJ2-1 | TRBV20-1 | few | TRBD1
CASRRRGPPYEQYF | TGTGCCAGCAGACGCAGGGGCCCACCCTACGAGCAGTACTTC | TRBJ2-7 | TRBV6-2/TRBV6-3 | NA | NA
CASSPGLAGFAQETQYF | TGCGCCAGCAGCCCTGGACTAGCGGGGTTCGCACAAGAGACCCAGTACTTC | TRBJ2-5 | TRBV5-1 | NA | TRBD2
CSAAGPPGLAGGDEQFF | TGCAGTGCCGCGGGGCCTCCGGGACTAGCGGGGGGAGATGAGCAGTTCTTC | TRBJ2-1 | TRBV20-1 | NA | TRBD2
CASSLMDRGETQYF | TGTGCCAGCAGTTTAATGGACAGGGGTGAGACCCAGTACTTC | TRBJ2-5 | TRBV12-3/TRBV12-4 | few | TRBD1
CASSFGAGKLFF | TGTGCCAGCAGTTTTGGGGCAGGAAAACTGTTTTTT | TRBJ1-4 | TRBV12-3/TRBV12-4 | few | NA
CASRIMNSYNEQFF | TGTGCCAGCAGAATTATGAACAGTTACAATGAGCAGTTCTTC | TRBJ2-1 | TRBV27 | NA | NA
CAISVLQGTDTQYF | TGTGCCATCAGTGTTCTGCAGGGAACAGATACGCAGTATTTT | TRBJ2-3 | TRBV10-3 | NA | NA
CSATSSTGEYGYTF | TGCAGTGCTACGTCGTCGACAGGGGAGTATGGCTACACCTTC | TRBJ1-2 | TRBV20-1 | NA | TRBD1
CASSERAREETQYF | TGTGCCAGCAGTGAACGGGCTAGGGAGGAGACCCAGTACTTC | TRBJ2-5 | TRBV2 | NA | NA
CASSPGLGAEAFF | TGTGCCAGCAGCCCGGGGCTAGGGGCTGAAGCTTTCTTT | TRBJ1-1 | TRBV2 | few | NA
CASTRTRSQFF | TGTGCCAGCACCAGGACCCGGTCTCAGTTCTTC | TRBJ2-1 | TRBV5-6 | few | NA
CASSYSRGDSNYGYTF | TGTGCCAGCAGTTACTCGCGGGGAGACTCTAACTATGGCTACACCTTC | TRBJ1-2 | TRBV6-6 | once | NA
CASSHGTSGADTQYF | TGTGCCAGCAGTCACGGGACTAGCGGGGCAGATACGCAGTATTTT | TRBJ2-3 | TRBV7-2 | NA | TRBD2
CASSLGGVATGELFF | TGTGCCAGCAGCTTAGGAGGGGTGGCCACCGGGGAGCTGTTTTTT | TRBJ2-2 | TRBV7-7 | few | NA
CASRPDVVSYRGYTF | TGTGCCAGCAGGCCCGATGTGGTGTCATACAGGGGCTACACCTTC | TRBJ1-2 | TRBV28 | few | NA
CAGGFRGGGGEQFF | TGTGCCGGCGGGTTCAGAGGAGGCGGTGGGGAGCAGTTCTTC | TRBJ2-1 | TRBV5-5 | NA | NA